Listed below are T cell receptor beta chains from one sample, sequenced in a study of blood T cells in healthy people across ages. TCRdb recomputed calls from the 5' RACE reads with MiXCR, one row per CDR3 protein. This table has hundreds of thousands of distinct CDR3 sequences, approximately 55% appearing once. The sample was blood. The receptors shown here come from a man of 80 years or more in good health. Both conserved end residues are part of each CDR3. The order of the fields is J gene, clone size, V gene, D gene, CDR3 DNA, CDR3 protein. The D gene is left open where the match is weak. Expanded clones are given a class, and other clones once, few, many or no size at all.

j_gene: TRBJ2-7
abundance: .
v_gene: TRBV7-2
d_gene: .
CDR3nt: TGTGCCAGCAGCTTAGTTGTGGTTAGCTCCTACGAGCAGTACTTC
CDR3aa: CASSLVVVSSYEQYF

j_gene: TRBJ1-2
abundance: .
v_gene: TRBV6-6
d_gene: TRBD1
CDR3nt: TGTGCCAGCAGTGTTCTCGGACAGGGCTATGGCTACACCTTC
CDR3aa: CASSVLGQGYGYTF

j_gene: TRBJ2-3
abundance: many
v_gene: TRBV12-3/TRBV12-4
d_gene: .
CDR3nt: TGTGCCAGCAGGGACCCACAGGGACCCACTGATACGCAGTATTTT
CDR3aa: CASRDPQGPTDTQYF

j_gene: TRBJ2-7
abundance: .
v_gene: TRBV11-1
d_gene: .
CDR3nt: TGTGCCAGCAGACGCACCCCGGCTCCTCCCTACGAGCAGTACTTC
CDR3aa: CASRRTPAPPYEQYF

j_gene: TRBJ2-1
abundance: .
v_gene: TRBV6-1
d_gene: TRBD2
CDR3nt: TGTGCCAGCACCAGGGAGGGCCGGTCCTACAATGAGCAGTTCTTC
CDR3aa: CASTREGRSYNEQFF

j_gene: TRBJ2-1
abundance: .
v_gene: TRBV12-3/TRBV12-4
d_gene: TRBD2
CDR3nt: TGTGCCAGTGGACTAGTGACCTACAATGAGCAGTTCTTC
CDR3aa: CASGLVTYNEQFF

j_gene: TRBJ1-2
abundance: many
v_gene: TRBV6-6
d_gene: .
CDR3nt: TGTGCCAGCAGGCCGGGGGGGGTGAACTATGGCTACACCTTC
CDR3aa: CASRPGGVNYGYTF

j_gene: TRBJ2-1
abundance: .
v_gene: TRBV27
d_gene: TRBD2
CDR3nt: TGTGCCAGCACCTTAGCGGGAGGGAAGAATGAGCAGTTCTTC
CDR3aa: CASTLAGGKNEQFF

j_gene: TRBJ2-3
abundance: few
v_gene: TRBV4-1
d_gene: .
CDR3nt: TGCGCCAGCAGCCAACCGAGGAACGGAAGATACGCGTATTTT
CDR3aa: CASSQPRNGRYAYF

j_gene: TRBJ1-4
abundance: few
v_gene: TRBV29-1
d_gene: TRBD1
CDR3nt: TGCAGCGTGGATCCCGGGACAGGATTTGAAAAACTGTTTTTT
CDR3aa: CSVDPGTGFEKLFF

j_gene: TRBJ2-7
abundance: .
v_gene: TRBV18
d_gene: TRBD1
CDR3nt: TGTGCCAGCTCCCCCGGGACAGGGGACCACGAGCAGTACTTC
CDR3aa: CASSPGTGDHEQYF